This T cell receptor beta chain was captured in a study of T-cell memory formation after mild COVID-19 listed by TCRdb under 2021. In terms of the full investigation: TCR sequence clusters from the two donors were largely donor specific. Longitudinal TCRalpha and TCRbeta repertoire sequencing tracked T-cell clones expanding and contracting after mild COVID-19 in a couple of donors. The cohort was made up of two young adult volunteers, one female and one male, who were previously healthy.

This clonotype was detected only a few times. Its target antigen remains unknown. No much larger clonotype is one base removed from it; base qualities were not supplied. Overall results and qualifications from the work: Some responding clones were detected in pre-infection memory, suggesting pre-existing cross-reactive memory T cells joined the SARS-CoV-2 response. Whether the second-wave clones peaking on day 37 were SARS-CoV-2 specific was not confirmed. Only a couple of mild cases were covered in the study, and larger cohorts including severe cases with pre-infection samples were considered necessary. Balanced CD4/CD8 phenotypes were observed for clones contracting from day 15 to 85, whereas a bias towards CD4+ was observed for a second wave of clones expanding from day 15 to 37. Contracting CD4+ clones were found mainly in CM and EM memory subsets, while CD8+ clones were enriched in EMRA.

Ficoll-Paque density gradient centrifugation was used to isolate PBMCs. V and J are truncated by 11 bases and 14 bases respectively, leaving an intervening sequence of 13 bases. From the cysteine up to the phenylalanine, the CDR3 has a length of 10 residues. CDR3 DNA only is kept here, 30 bases in frame from base 1. According to the germline V gene (reference sequence), CDR1 reads SEHNR and CDR2 reads FQNEAQ. The listed sequencing device is Illumina NovaSeq 6000. TCRalpha and TCRbeta cDNA libraries were built by 5'RACE with constant-segment primers, adding sample barcodes and unique molecular identifiers. Trizol reagent was used to extract RNA from every sample. Library amplification was performed in two PCR steps, and a second sample barcode and Illumina TruSeq adapters were introduced in the second step. Sequencing of the libraries was done on an Illumina NovaSeq, producing 2 x 150 bp paired-end reads. In the source study's methods: Reads were demultiplexed and collapsed into UMI-guided consensus sequences with migec v1.2.7. Using mixcr v2.1.11, UMI consensuses were aligned to TRA and TRB V and J templates and then assembled into clonotypes. A clonotype was counted as expanded or contracted only when both edgeR and NoisET called the clonotype significant, with the noise models trained on biological replicates. For edgeR calls, a false discovery rate-adjusted p below 0.01 and a log2 fold-change threshold of 1 were applied. As an exploratory analysis of dynamics, max-normalized trajectories of the 1000 most abundant clonotypes were examined with PCA combined with hierarchical clustering. Each responding clone was given a CD4 or CD8 phenotype based on the CD4+ and CD8+ repertoires, which had been sequenced separately. In-frame beta chains were kept once TCRdb had trimmed the public reads at Q25 with fastp and called clones with MiXCR. Rows with one shared CDR3 protein collapse into an entry with the most common genes and DNA. Clone size and V and J calls follow TCRdb, not the original study. In this sample the table shows about 470,000 distinct CDR3 sequences, about 20% of which occur a single time. The ten largest make up 12% of the sample.

The sequence was obtained from an adult woman who had mild COVID-19 (a few samples of this study predate the infection). The sample titles of this study are shuffled in the database, so cell type and time point are left out; the donor was told from shared clones. The V and J segments used are TRBV7-9 and TRBJ1-6; the D gene is perhaps TRBD1, on 5 matching bases. Sample: PBMCs or a T cell subset sorted from them (not recorded which). The DNA sequence is TGTGCCCGCATTTGGGGGGCCCTCCACTTT. It specifies CARIWGALHF.